A single sample gave rise to the 8 T cell receptor beta chains below, sequenced in a study of T-cell memory formation after mild COVID-19. TCRdb reanalysed the 5' RACE reads using MiXCR and keeps one entry per CDR3 protein. The table has under 450,000 distinct CDR3 sequences, approximately 14% seen once. The sequencing sample was made of PBMCs or a T cell subset sorted from them (not recorded which). The receptors stem from a man between 18 and 35 years old who had mild COVID-19 (a few samples of this study predate the infection). Cell type and time point are not known.

This clonotype appeared a few times. The chain is built from TRBV7-3 and TRBJ2-1; D might be TRBD2 (5 bases). The germline V gene has CDR1 SGHTA and CDR2 FQGTGA. With 6 bases removed from V and 6 bases from J, the gap between germline ends came to 15 bases. The CDR3 spans 14 residues. CDR3 in amino acids: CASSPPGSSNEQFF. In DNA form, the CDR3 reads TGTGCCAGCAGTCCCCCGGGGTCCAGCAATGAGCAGTTCTTC.

This clonotype has a handful of counts. The chain recombines TRBV7-9 with TRBJ1-1; D is undetermined. Germline assignment: CDR1 SEHNR and CDR2 FQNEAQ (reference sequence). The CDR3 sequence is 13 residues long. The V end lost 6 bases, the J end lost 4 bases, and 12 bases lay between the germline ends. CDR3 bases: TGTGCCAGCAGAGAGCCTTTGGTCACTGAAGCTTTCTTT. Translation gives CASREPLVTEAFF.

V is TRBV30 and J is TRBJ2-7; D possibly corresponds to TRBD2 (6 bases). Between the trimmed V and J ends, which lost 4 bases and 0 bases, there was a span of 16 bases. Germline CDR1 reads GTSNPN; CDR2 reads SVGIG (reference sequence). This CDR3 region has 15 residues. The CDR3 region is CAWKEGSLSSYEQYF. CDR3 in DNA: TGTGCCTGGAAGGAGGGGAGTCTGAGCTCCTACGAGCAGTACTTC. The complete variable domain, with remaining parts taken from reference TRBV30 and TRBJ2-7, reads SQTIHQWPATLVQPVGSPLSLECTVEGTSNPNLYWYRQAAGRGLQLLFYSVGIGQISSEVPQNLSASRPQDRQFILSSKKLLLSDSGFYLCAWKEGSLSSYEQYFGPGTRLTVT.

The V gene is TRBV10-3, the J gene TRBJ1-1; 7 nucleotides agree with TRBD1. The V gene's germline CDR1 is ENHRY and CDR2 SYGVKD. Trimming at V came to 6 bases and at J to 1 base, leaving 8 bases not matched to a gene. This CDR3 is 15 amino acids long. The CDR3 DNA reads as TGTGCCATCAGGCGAGAGACAGGGCAGAACACTGAAGCTTTCTTT. It yields the protein CAIRRETGQNTEAFF.

This clonotype has just a few counts. The DNA for the CDR3 is TGTGCCAGCAGCTTACTCCACGGCTCCCTTTACGAGCAGTACTTC. Amino acids: CASSLLHGSLYEQYF. V usage is TRBV5-6 and J usage is TRBJ2-7; no firm D call. V lost 2 bases and J 4 bases, leaving 16 bases between the germline ends. The CDR3 sequence is 15 residues long. Germline-derived CDR1 and CDR2 are SGHDT and YYEEEE. Full variable domain (rest looked up from reference TRBV5-6 and TRBJ2-7): DAGVTQSPTHLIKTRGQQVTLRCSPKSGHDTVSWYQQALGQGPQFIFQYYEEEERQRGNFPDRFSGHQFPNYSSELNVNALLLGDSALYLCASSLLHGSLYEQYFGPGTRLTVT.

Only a few counts were recorded for this clonotype. The chain couples TRBV30 to TRBJ2-6; D gene ambiguous. V lost 2 bases and J 2 bases, leaving 4 bases between the germline ends. The CDR3 spans 13 residues. Germline loops: CDR1 GTSNPN, CDR2 SVGIG (reference sequence). The CDR3 DNA reads as TGTGCCTGGAGTCAGACTGGGGCCAACGTCCTGACTTTC. The encoded protein is CAWSQTGANVLTF. Full variable domain (rest looked up from reference TRBV30 and TRBJ2-6): SQTIHQWPATLVQPVGSPLSLECTVEGTSNPNLYWYRQAAGRGLQLLFYSVGIGQISSEVPQNLSASRPQDRQFILSSKKLLLSDSGFYLCAWSQTGANVLTFGAGSRLTVL.

This clonotype was observed a few times. The V call is TRBV5-1, the J call TRBJ1-2; a weak D match, TRBD1 (5 bases). V was cut by 0 bases and J by 5 bases, with 11 bases left in between. CDR1 is SGHRS, CDR2 YFSETQ, per germline. CDR3 size: 14 residues. The chain's CDR3 is CASSLVRGGYGYTF. The CDR3 DNA follows: TGCGCCAGCAGCTTGGTCCGCGGGGGGTATGGCTACACCTTC.

This clonotype was found a few times. The chain is built from TRBV5-1 and TRBJ1-1; 8 bases fit TRBD1. The CDR3 loop spans 14 amino acids. J gave up 7 bases and V 0 bases, and 5 bases lay outside the gene matches. Germline CDR1 SGHRS, CDR2 YFSETQ. The CDR3 loop reads CASSLARQGSEAFF. CDR3 bases: TGCGCCAGCAGCTTGGCTCGACAGGGGAGTGAAGCTTTCTTT.